This T cell receptor beta chain came from a study of blood T cell repertoires in COVID-19. 11 amino acids form the CDR3, both terminal residues included. Germline V gives CDR1 GTSNPN, CDR2 SVGIG (reference sequence). Per the original methods: Reference gene primers were amplified, and this amplification served to estimate nucleated cell counts. Clones were sequenced by immunoSEQ multiplex PCR, and TCRdb holds only the in-frame ones, with some missing. The DNA was the basis for D and trimming; V, J and clone size are from that table. Here the sample spans about 130,000 clones, around 80% being singletons. Comments on this clone: The DNA is left out, because the CDR3 cannot be placed on it with certainty; the CDR3 is given as TCRdb lists it.

The gene calls are TRBV30 and TRBJ2-5; TRBD2, the D gene given by the table, was not confirmed from the DNA. The clonotype comes from a human donor in a cohort sampled during active COVID-19. The material sequenced was peripheral blood. CDR3 protein: CAWGQGSLRDF.